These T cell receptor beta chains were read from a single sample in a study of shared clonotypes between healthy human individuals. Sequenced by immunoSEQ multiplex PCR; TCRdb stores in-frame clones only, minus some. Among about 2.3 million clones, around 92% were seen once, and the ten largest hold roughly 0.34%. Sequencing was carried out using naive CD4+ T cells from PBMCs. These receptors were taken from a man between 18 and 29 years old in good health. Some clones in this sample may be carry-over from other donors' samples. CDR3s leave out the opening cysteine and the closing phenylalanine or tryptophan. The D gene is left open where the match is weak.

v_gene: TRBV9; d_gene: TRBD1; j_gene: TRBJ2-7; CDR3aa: ASSVGQGVYEQY
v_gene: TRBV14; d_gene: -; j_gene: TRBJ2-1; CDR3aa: ASSQASGYNEQF
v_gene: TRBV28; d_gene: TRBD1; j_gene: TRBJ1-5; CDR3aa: ASSPDRDSIKGNQPQH
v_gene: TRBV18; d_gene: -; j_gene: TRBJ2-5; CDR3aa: ASSPWQGQETQY
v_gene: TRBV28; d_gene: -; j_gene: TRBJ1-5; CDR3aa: ASSSPAGQPQH
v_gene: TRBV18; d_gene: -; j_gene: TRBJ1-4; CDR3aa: ASSPPLNEKLF
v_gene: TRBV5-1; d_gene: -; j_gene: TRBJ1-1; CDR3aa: ASSPGRWRTEAF
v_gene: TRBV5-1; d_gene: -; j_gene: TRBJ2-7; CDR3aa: ASSLVPTVADYEQY
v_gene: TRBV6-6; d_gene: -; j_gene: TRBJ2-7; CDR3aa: ASKRSVAYEQY
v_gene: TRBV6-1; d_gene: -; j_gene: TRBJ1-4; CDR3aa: ASRPTVTNEKLF
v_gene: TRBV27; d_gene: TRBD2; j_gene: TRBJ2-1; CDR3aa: ASSRSGTSGYNEQF
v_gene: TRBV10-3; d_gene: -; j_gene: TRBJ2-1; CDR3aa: AISLADPGTEQF
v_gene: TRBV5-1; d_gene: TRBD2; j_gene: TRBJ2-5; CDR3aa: ASSLVLLAGAFLETQY
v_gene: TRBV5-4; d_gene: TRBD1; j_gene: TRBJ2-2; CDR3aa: ASSRDRATGELF
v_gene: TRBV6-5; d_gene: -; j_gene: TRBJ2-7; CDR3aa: ATHYASTGIYEQY
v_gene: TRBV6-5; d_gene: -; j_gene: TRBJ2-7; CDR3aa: ASSPFYGQRYEQY
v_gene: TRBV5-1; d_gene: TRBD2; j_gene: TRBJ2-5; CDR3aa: ASSPNPLGGQETQY
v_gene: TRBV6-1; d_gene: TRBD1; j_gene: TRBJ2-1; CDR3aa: ASSAGTGGRNEQF
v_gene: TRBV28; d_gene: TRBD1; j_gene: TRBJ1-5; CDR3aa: ASRTGQALH
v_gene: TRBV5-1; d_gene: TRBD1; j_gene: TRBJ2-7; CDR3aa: ASSSSRTGSYEQY
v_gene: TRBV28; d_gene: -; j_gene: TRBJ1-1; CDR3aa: ASTPMTRMNTEAF
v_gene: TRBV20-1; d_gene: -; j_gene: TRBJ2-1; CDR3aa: SGKGSNEQF